Listed below are T cell receptor beta chains from one sample, sequenced in a study of CD8+ T cells in alopecia areata. Only in-frame clones appear in the TCRdb table, and some are missing; sequencing was by immunoSEQ multiplex PCR. The repertoire holds about 160,000 clones, with 50% to 70% as singletons. The material was CD4+ T cells sorted from blood, obtained at week 4, from a patient treated with tofacitinib. The receptors originated from a human donor with alopecia areata. CDR3s include the opening cysteine and the closing phenylalanine or tryptophan. A D gene is named only where the DNA matches it firmly. A row's size may be missing; if present it is once, few, many or a size class.

TRBV7-3	TRBD1	15	NA	TRBJ1-3	CASSPAGGPGNTIYF	TGTGCCAGCAGCCCCGCAGGGGGTCCTGGAAACACCATATATTTT
TRBV5-4	NA	16	few	TRBJ2-7	CASSLVAAGAPYEQYF	TGTGCCAGCAGCTTGGTAGCGGCGGGGGCGCCCTACGAGCAGTACTTC
TRBV29-1	NA	14	NA	TRBJ1-4	CSVRPKATNEKLFF	TGCAGCGTCCGGCCGAAGGCAACTAATGAAAAACTGTTTTTT
TRBV6-5	NA	13	once	TRBJ1-6	CASSYSGDSPLHF	TGTGCCAGCAGTTACTCCGGAGATTCACCCCTCCACTTT
TRBV29-1	TRBD2	13	NA	TRBJ2-5	CSVPSGGQETQYF	TGCAGCGTTCCTAGCGGGGGGCAAGAGACCCAGTACTTC
TRBV29-1	TRBD1	14	few	TRBJ1-4	CSAGQGASYEKLFF	TGCAGCGCCGGACAGGGGGCGAGTTATGAAAAACTGTTTTTT
TRBV7-9	NA	14	NA	TRBJ1-2	CASSFAVGAGGYTF	TGTGCCAGCAGCTTCGCCGTGGGAGCGGGTGGCTACACCTTC
TRBV5-6	TRBD2	15	NA	TRBJ2-2	CASSGLAGVTGELFF	TGTGCCAGCAGCGGTCTAGCGGGGGTCACCGGGGAGCTGTTTTTT
TRBV29-1	NA	14	NA	TRBJ1-2	CSVEDRQGGYGYTF	TGCAGCGTTGAAGACAGGCAAGGTGGCTATGGCTACACCTTC
TRBV30	NA	14	NA	TRBJ2-7	CAWRSKVVSYEQYF	TGTGCCTGGAGGTCTAAGGTGGTTTCCTACGAGCAGTACTTC
TRBV29-1	TRBD2	13	NA	TRBJ2-5	CSVETRLARTQYF	TGCAGCGTTGAGACGAGACTAGCGCGGACCCAGTACTTC
TRBV9	NA	15	NA	TRBJ2-2	CASSVGAPGTGELFF	TGTGCCAGCAGCGTAGGGGCCCCTGGCACCGGGGAGCTGTTTTTT
TRBV25-1	NA	12	NA	TRBJ1-4	CAVRDNRFELFF	TGTGCCGTCCGGGACAACCGATTTGAGCTGTTTTTT
TRBV20-1	NA	8	NA	TRBJ1-2	CSPYGYTF	TGCTCCCCCTATGGCTACACCTTC
TRBV5-4	TRBD2	15	few	TRBJ2-1	CASSSGLAGRSEQFF	TGTGCCAGCAGCTCGGGACTAGCGGGGCGGAGTGAGCAGTTCTTC
TRBV4-2	NA	14	NA	TRBJ2-2	CASSQDLGFGELFF	TGTGCCAGCAGCCAAGATTTAGGTTTCGGGGAGCTGTTTTTT
TRBV27	NA	12	few	TRBJ1-6	CASSDHRSPLHF	TGTGCCAGCAGTGACCACCGTTCACCCCTCCACTTT
TRBV7-2	TRBD1	16	NA	TRBJ2-1	CASSLDLGQYYNEQFF	TGTGCCAGCAGCTTAGACCTGGGACAGTATTACAATGAGCAGTTCTTC
TRBV27	NA	15	few	TRBJ1-6	CASSLVQGRNSPLHF	TGTGCCAGCAGTTTAGTCCAGGGTAGGAATTCACCCCTCCACTTT
TRBV19	NA	13	NA	TRBJ1-2	CASTLEGLRGYTF	TGTGCCAGTACCCTGGAGGGCCTTCGTGGCTACACCTTC
TRBV19	NA	11	NA	TRBJ2-3	CASSLRDTQYF	TGTGCCAGTAGTTTAAGAGATACGCAGTATTTT
TRBV25-1	TRBD1	13	NA	TRBJ2-7	CASSGTGVSEQYF	TGTGCCAGCAGTGGGACAGGGGTTTCCGAGCAGTACTTC
TRBV6-5	NA	15	NA	TRBJ2-7	CASRPIWDTAYEQYF	TGTGCCAGCAGACCCATCTGGGATACGGCTTACGAGCAGTACTTC
TRBV19	NA	16	NA	TRBJ2-6	CASSIVGGTGANVLTF	TGTGCCAGTAGTATAGTTGGGGGGACTGGGGCCAACGTCCTGACTTTC